The entry below describes one T cell receptor beta chain. This clone's antigen is unknown. At one end, the junction sequence differs from germline, possibly due to a read error. The CDR3 end is not reached by the read, which stops 3 residues before it; the germline J gene fills it in. Other DNA sequences in the sample encode the same CDR3. The treatment or condition label, as the study defines it: autologous CTL019 cells: CD19 CAR with 4-1BB and CD3 zeta domains. The CD19 CAR incorporated TCR zeta and 4-1BB costimulatory signaling domains. T cells for CTL019 manufacturing were collected from peripheral blood by means of leukapheresis. The DNeasy Blood and Tissue Kit was used to extract genomic DNA from pre-infusion T cells, peripheral blood, or sorted post-infusion T cells. CDR1 is given as KGHSH and CDR2 as LQKENI, both from the germline V gene. The CDR3 starts with the cysteine, ends with the phenylalanine, and has 16 residues. Part of the CDR3 DNA is given, 39 bases translated from base 1.

Deep sequencing of the TCR beta chain was done using the immunoSEQ assay. Processing in the source paper ran as follows. Only productive TCR beta rearrangements were used to compute clonotype frequencies. TCRdb took over this immuneACCESS table, retaining in-frame rearrangements with V and J assigned. Such tables are incomplete; in checked studies, under half of the missing clones stem from an unresolved V gene, and the remainder is unexplained. V, J and clone size are taken as reported in that table, and D and trimming were inferred from the DNA itself. The sample has more than 25,000 clones on record. 1.9% of the sample rests with the top ten. The sample originates from a study of TET2 disruption in CD19-targeted CAR T cells (dated 2018 in TCRdb). Study-wide context: The number of samples was determined by the original clinical trial design and by which samples were available, and no additional inclusion criteria were applied. The paper's findings and limits, for the study overall: The conclusions about the patient's CAR T cells were based on extensive analysis of only one subject.

Sequences were derived from CD8- CAR+ T cells sorted from cultured blood T cells, sampled for CD19 CAR T cell therapy. The cell subset or site label corresponds to: CD8-negative CAR-positive T cells from the infusion product. The chain is assembled from TRBV18 and TRBJ1-3; D gene: possibly TRBD1, on 5 matching bases. This clonotype was obtained from a man between 65 and 80 years old with chronic lymphocytic leukemia. The sequenced part of the CDR3 DNA is TGTGCCAGCTCGCCATACGACAGTAGCTCTGGAAACACA. Its protein reads: CASSPYDSSSGNT. The whole CDR3 sequence reads CASSPYDSSSGNTIYF.